The next 19 T cell receptor beta chains were all read from a single sample in a study of CD8 T cells in Susac syndrome. The authors reverse transcribed about 0.5 to 1 ug RNA with random hexamers. From the immunoSEQ multiplex PCR reads, TCRdb called clonotypes with MiXCR, one entry per CDR3 protein. Of just under 95,000 distinct CDR3 sequences in the sample, roughly 94% were seen once. Sequenced: CD4+ T cells from PBMCs. Receptor source: a human donor with Susac syndrome.

This chain links TRBV7-8 with TRBJ2-5, with D maybe TRBD1 (6 bases). In germline, CDR1 is SGHVS, CDR2 FQNEAQ. Trimming pared 4 bases from V and 5 bases from J, leaving 20 bases between. The CDR3 is 16 residues long. The CDR3 coding sequence is TGTGCCAGCAGCTGGAAAGGGCCAGGGGCTCTTGAGACCCAGTACTTC. It specifies CASSWKGPGALETQYF.

The chain couples TRBV4-2 to TRBJ1-2; 8 nucleotides line up with TRBD1. The CDR3 is made up of 15 amino acids. CDR1 is LGHNA, CDR2 YNFKEQ, per germline. The trim removed 0 bases at V and 7 bases at J, leaving 7 bases unmatched. The CDR3 reads CASSQDLGQGGGYTF. For the CDR3, the DNA is TGTGCCAGCAGCCAAGATTTAGGACAGGGAGGTGGCTACACCTTC.

Of note for this clonotype: A read error may account for a junction end that differs from germline. The chain has TRBV7-7 and TRBJ1-4; weak D call: TRBD1 (5 bases). CDR3 length: 13 amino acids. CDR1 is SSHAT and CDR2 is FNYEAQ in the germline V gene (reference sequence). CDR3 DNA sequence: TGTGCTAGCAGCTCGGGACGGGGGGAAAAACTGTTTTTT. Residues: CASSSGRGEKLFF. Combining the CDR3 with reference TRBV7-7 and TRBJ1-4 gives the whole variable domain GAGVSQSPRYKVTKRGQDVTLRCDPISSHATLYWYQQALGQGPEFLTYFNYEAQPDKSGLPSDRFSAERPEGSISTLTIQRTEQRDSAMYRCASSSGRGEKLFFGSGTQLSVL.

The chain has TRBV7-8 and TRBJ1-6; unclear D gene. Per germline, CDR1 SGHVS and CDR2 FQNEAQ. The V gene lost 1 base and the J gene lost 4 bases, with 8 bases spanning the gap. The CDR3 extends over 15 amino acids. The CDR3 reads CASSLVGLYNSPLHF. In DNA form, the CDR3 reads TGTGCCAGCAGCTTAGTGGGCCTATATAATTCACCCCTCCACTTT.

The chain links TRBV5-4 to TRBJ2-3; D might be TRBD1 or TRBD2, each matching 5 bases. This CDR3 is built from 16 residues. Germline lookup yields CDR1 SGHNT and CDR2 YYREEE (reference sequence). Trimming took off 3 bases at V and 0 bases at J, with 14 bases between the two ends. The CDR3 DNA is TGTGCCAGCAGCTCCTCCGGGACGAGGAGCACAGATACGCAGTATTTT. Translation gives CASSSSGTRSTDTQYF. The whole variable domain, filled in from reference TRBV5-4 and TRBJ2-3, reads ETGVTQSPTHLIKTRGQQVTLRCSSQSGHNTVSWYQQALGQGPQFIFQYYREEENGRGNFPPRFSGLQFPNYSSELNVNALELDDSALYLCASSSSGTRSTDTQYFGPGTRLTVL.

The gene calls are TRBV25-1 and TRBJ2-5; TRBD1 is a possible D gene (6 bases). Trimming took off 6 bases at V and 3 bases at J, with 20 bases between the two ends. Germline CDR1 reads MGHDK; CDR2 reads SYGVNS. The CDR3 consists of 16 residues. The CDR3 nucleotides read TGTGCCAGCAGCCCCCCCGCCGGGACAAAAGAAGAGACCCAGTACTTC. It is translated as CASSPPAGTKEETQYF.

This chain uses TRBV6-6 with TRBJ1-4; D is uncertain. V was clipped by 7 bases and J by 5 bases, with 20 bases between them. Per the germline V gene, CDR1 is MNHNY and CDR2 is SVGAGI (reference sequence). This CDR3 region has 16 residues. CDR3 protein: CASTTEFTRFNEKLFF. The CDR3 DNA reads as TGTGCCAGCACTACCGAGTTCACACGGTTCAATGAAAAACTGTTTTTT.

The chain recombines TRBV4-3 with TRBJ2-7; the D gene could be TRBD1 or TRBD2 (6 bases each). Germline V gives CDR1 LGHNA, CDR2 YSLEER. The V and J ends lost 3 bases and 6 bases respectively, with 12 bases between them. The length of the CDR3 is 13 residues. The chain's CDR3 is CASSQTGGGEQYF. The DNA of the CDR3 is TGCGCCAGCAGCCAGACCGGGGGCGGCGAGCAGTACTTC.

V usage is TRBV6-1 and J usage is TRBJ1-2; maybe TRBD1 (5 bases). The length of the CDR3 is 13 residues. V lost 4 bases and J 0 bases, leaving 6 bases between the germline ends. CDR1 is MNHNS, CDR2 SASEGT, per germline. Here the CDR3 DNA reads TGTGCCAGCAGTGGGGGGGCTAACTATGGCTACACCTTC. This sequence encodes CASSGGANYGYTF.

V gene TRBV5-4 combines with J gene TRBJ2-5; 13 nucleotides align to TRBD2. Germline V gene sequence: CDR1 SGHNT, CDR2 YYREEE (reference sequence). V was pared by 2 bases and J by 1 base, with 5 bases of the junction left unmatched. This CDR3 has 17 amino acids. CDR3 region: CASSLGLAGALQETQYF. The CDR3, as DNA: TGTGCCAGCAGCTTAGGACTAGCGGGGGCCCTCCAAGAGACCCAGTACTTC.

This CDR3 reads CASGGDLGYTF. CDR3 DNA sequence: TGTGCCAGCGGGGGAGACCTGGGCTACACCTTC. The rearrangement joins TRBV12-3 or TRBV12-4 to TRBJ1-2; D perhaps matches TRBD1 (5 bases). There are 11 residues in the CDR3. V lost 8 bases and J 8 bases, leaving 12 bases between the germline ends.

This clonotype was counted a single time. The chain recombines TRBV3-1 with TRBJ2-7; weak D call: TRBD2 (5 bases). Germline V CDR1 and CDR2: LGHDT, YNNKEL (reference sequence). The CDR3 has 14 amino acids. Trimming removed 7 bases at V and 0 bases at J, with 13 bases between. This chain's CDR3 is CASKRSGSSYEQYF. In DNA, the CDR3 is TGTGCCAGCAAGCGGTCGGGCAGCTCCTACGAGCAGTACTTC.

The genes are TRBV15 and TRBJ2-2, with D possibly matching TRBD2 (6 bases). V gave up 2 bases and J gave up 7 bases, with 17 bases separating them. The CDR3 runs 16 residues. Germline lookup yields CDR1 LNHNV and CDR2 YYDKDF (reference sequence). CDR3 in amino acids: CATSRQGFGRDGELFF. CDR3 sequence (DNA): TGTGCCACCAGCAGACAGGGATTCGGGCGGGACGGGGAGCTGTTTTTT. The variable domain in full, with the rest retrieved from reference TRBV15 and TRBJ2-2, is DAMVIQNPRYQVTQFGKPVTLSCSQTLNHNVMYWYQQKSSQAPKLLFHYYDKDFNNEADTPDNFQSRRPNTSFCFLDIRSPGLGDTAMYLCATSRQGFGRDGELFFGEGSRLTVL.

The chain recombines TRBV7-2 with TRBJ2-5; the D gene is possibly TRBD1 (5 bases). CDR1 is SGHTA and CDR2 is FQGNSA in the germline V gene. Trimming took 3 bases from V and 1 from J, leaving 6 bases between them. CDR3 length: 13 residues. CDR3 DNA: TGTGCCAGCAGCTTCGACAGCCAAGAGACCCAGTACTTC. Translation: CASSFDSQETQYF.

The chain couples TRBV4-3 to TRBJ2-5; 8 bases match TRBD1. The length of the CDR3 is 16 residues. Unmatched junction bases numbered 12, after V lost 4 bases and J lost 5 bases. From germline, CDR1 is LGHNA and CDR2 YSLEER. As DNA, the CDR3 is TGCGCCAGCAGCCCCAGGGACAGGATGGGCGGGGAGACCCAGTACTTC. Translation: CASSPRDRMGGETQYF.

The CDR3 DNA reads as TGTGCCAGCAGCTTAGGGATGTATGGCTACACCTTC. Protein product: CASSLGMYGYTF. The chain joins TRBV7-2 to TRBJ1-2; D is undetermined. CDR1 and CDR2 (germline): SGHTA, FQGNSA. The ends were cut back, 1 base at V and 5 bases at J, with 5 bases in the middle. This CDR3 contains 12 residues. The full variable domain, rest sourced from reference TRBV7-2 and TRBJ1-2, is GAGVSQSPSNKVTEKGKDVELRCDPISGHTALYWYRQSLGQGLEFLIYFQGNSAPDKSGLPSDRFSAERTGGSVSTLTIQRTQQEDSAVYLCASSLGMYGYTFGSGTRLTVV.

V is TRBV29-1 and J is TRBJ2-1; 12 nucleotides align to TRBD1. Germline CDR1 is SQVTM and CDR2 is ANQGSEA. With V trimmed by 5 bases and J by 4 bases, 9 bases remained unmatched. The CDR3 is made up of 16 amino acids. CDR3 bases: TGCAGCGTTATAGGGACAGGGGGCGACGTGTACAATGAGCAGTTCTTC. It translates to CSVIGTGGDVYNEQFF.

The gene calls are TRBV9 and TRBJ2-1, with D unresolved. Germline V gives CDR1 SGDLS, CDR2 YYNGEE. This CDR3 is built from 15 residues. The germline V and J ends were trimmed by 6 bases and 0 bases, with 13 bases remaining between them. CDR3: CASNPGRSSYNEQFF. As DNA, the CDR3 is TGTGCCAGCAACCCAGGACGGAGCTCCTACAATGAGCAGTTCTTC.

The CDR3: CSAAGITNTGELFF. The CDR3 bases are TGCAGCGCGGCGGGCATAACGAACACCGGGGAGCTGTTTTTT. This chain links TRBV29-1 with TRBJ2-2; D perhaps matches TRBD2 (5 bases). CDR3 length: 14 residues. The ends were cut back, 7 bases at V and 0 bases at J, with 12 bases in the middle. Germline values: CDR1 SQVTM, CDR2 ANQGSEA.